The present entry profiles one TCR beta chain with its context. The table came from immunoSEQ multiplex PCR; TCRdb's copy has only in-frame clones and leaves some out. The sample includes 250,000 to 300,000 clones, about 80% of them seen just once. This record comes from a study of control samples from healthy donors and cancer patients. The CDR3 runs to 15 residues. The germline gives CDR1 MDHEN, CDR2 SYDVKM. The trim removed 3 bases at V and 6 bases at J, leaving 7 bases unmatched. The TCR originated in a woman between 55 and 75 years old with lung cancer. The material sequenced was PBMCs. V gene TRBV28 combines with J gene TRBJ2-7; 11 bases fit TRBD2. CDR3 nucleotides: TGTGCCAGCAGTTTGGCCGGGACTAGCGGAGGCGAGCAGTACTTC. Translated: CASSLAGTSGGEQYF.